This T cell receptor beta chain was identified during a study of cytomegalovirus exposure and HLA in healthy donors. Study results and caveats: TCR beta chain V- and J-gene trimming was linked, in a later analysis, to a missense variant in DCLRE1C.

Primers: 60 Vbeta forward and 13 Jbeta reverse. Libraries were prepared by immunoSEQ multiplex PCR; TCRdb keeps only in-frame clonotypes and omits some of them. The repertoire includes tens of thousands of clones, 55% to 75% of them detected once, and roughly 9.8% sits in the top ten. For this clone: Its antigen remains unknown. The same CDR3 also results from other DNA sequences found in this sample.

Trimming removed 0 bases from V and 1 base from J, with 9 bases in between. The CDR3 covers 15 residues. The germline CDR1 and CDR2 sequences are GTSNPN and SVGIG (reference sequence). The sequencing sample was made of PBMCs. The chain combines TRBV30 with TRBJ2-2, with D possibly being TRBD2 (5 bases). The receptor comes from a woman in her twenties or thirties in good health and CMV-seronegative. The CDR3 sequence: CAWSVLDLNTGELFF. In nucleotides, the CDR3 is TGTGCCTGGAGTGTACTAGACCTGAACACCGGGGAGCTGTTTTTT.